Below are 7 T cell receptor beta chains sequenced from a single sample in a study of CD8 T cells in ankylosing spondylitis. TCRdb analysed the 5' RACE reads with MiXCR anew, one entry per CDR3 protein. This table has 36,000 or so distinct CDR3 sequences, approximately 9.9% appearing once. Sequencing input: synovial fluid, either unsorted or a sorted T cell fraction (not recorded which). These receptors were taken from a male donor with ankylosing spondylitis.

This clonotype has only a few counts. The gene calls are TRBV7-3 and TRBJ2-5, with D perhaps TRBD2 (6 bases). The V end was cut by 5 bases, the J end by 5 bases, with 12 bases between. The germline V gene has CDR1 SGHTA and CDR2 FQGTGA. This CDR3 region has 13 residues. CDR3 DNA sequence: TGTGCCAGCAGCCAGACTAGAGCGGAGACCCAGTACTTC. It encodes CASSQTRAETQYF.

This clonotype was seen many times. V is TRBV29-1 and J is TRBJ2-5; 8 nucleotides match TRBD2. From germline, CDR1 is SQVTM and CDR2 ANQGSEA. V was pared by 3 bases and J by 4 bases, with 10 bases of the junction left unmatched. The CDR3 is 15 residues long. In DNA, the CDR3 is TGCAGCGTTGAGTTAGACGGGAGGGGTTTAGAGACCCAGTACTTC. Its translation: CSVELDGRGLETQYF.

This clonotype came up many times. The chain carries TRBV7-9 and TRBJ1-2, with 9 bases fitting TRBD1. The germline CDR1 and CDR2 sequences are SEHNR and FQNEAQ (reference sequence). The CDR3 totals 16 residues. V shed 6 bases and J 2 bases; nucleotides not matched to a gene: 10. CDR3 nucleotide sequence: TGTGCCAGCAGTGATGGGGACAGGGCTTGGAACTATGGCTACACCTTC. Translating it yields CASSDGDRAWNYGYTF.

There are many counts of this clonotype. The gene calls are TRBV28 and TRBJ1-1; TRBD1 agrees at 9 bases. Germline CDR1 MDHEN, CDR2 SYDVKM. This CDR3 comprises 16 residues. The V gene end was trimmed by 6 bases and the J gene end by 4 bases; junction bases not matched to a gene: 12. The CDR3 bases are TGTGCCAGCAGGCTACGGACAGGGGACCTGAGCACTGAAGCTTTCTTT. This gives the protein CASRLRTGDLSTEAFF.

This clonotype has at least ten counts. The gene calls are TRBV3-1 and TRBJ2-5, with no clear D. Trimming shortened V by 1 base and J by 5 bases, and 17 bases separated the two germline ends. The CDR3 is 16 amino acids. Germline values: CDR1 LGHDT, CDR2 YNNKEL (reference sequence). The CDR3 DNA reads TGTGCCAGCAGCCAAGTATGGAAAACTCAAGAGGAGACCCAGTACTTC. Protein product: CASSQVWKTQEETQYF.

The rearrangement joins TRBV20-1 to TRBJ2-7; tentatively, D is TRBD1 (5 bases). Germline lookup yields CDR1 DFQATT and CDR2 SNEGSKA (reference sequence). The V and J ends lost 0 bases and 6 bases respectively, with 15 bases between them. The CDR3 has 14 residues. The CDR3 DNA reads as TGCAGTGCTAGAGATCAGGGCCGGTTCTCCGAGCAGTACTTC. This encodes CSARDQGRFSEQYF.

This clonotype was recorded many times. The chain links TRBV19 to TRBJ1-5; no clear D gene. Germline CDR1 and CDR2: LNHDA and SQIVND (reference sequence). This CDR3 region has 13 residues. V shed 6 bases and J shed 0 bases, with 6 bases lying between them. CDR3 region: CASSSRSNQPQHF. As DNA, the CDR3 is TGTGCCAGTAGCAGTCGTAGCAATCAGCCCCAGCATTTT.